This T cell receptor beta chain emerged from a study of blood T cells in healthy people across ages. About the research overall: Template switching caught about one barcoded beta molecule for each two T cells.

Using a J-beta primer mix together with a sample-barcoded 5' primer, a second PCR was run for roughly 6 to 11 cycles. TCRdb reprocessed the 5' RACE reads via MiXCR and lists one record per CDR3 protein. The sample has about a million distinct CDR3 sequences, 45% to 60% seen once; the top ten hold about 21%. The clonotype was recovered from a woman aged 55-70 years in good health. The sequenced sample consisted of blood.

CDR3 DNA sequence: TGCAGTGCTAGAGATCCTGGGACTCTCTCCTACAATGAGCAGTTCTTC. This encodes CSARDPGTLSYNEQFF. The rearrangement links TRBV20-1 to TRBJ2-1; D may be TRBD2 (6 bases). The CDR3 is 16 amino acids. Germline CDR1 and CDR2: DFQATT and SNEGSKA (reference sequence). V was trimmed by 0 bases and J by 0 bases, leaving 12 bases between them.